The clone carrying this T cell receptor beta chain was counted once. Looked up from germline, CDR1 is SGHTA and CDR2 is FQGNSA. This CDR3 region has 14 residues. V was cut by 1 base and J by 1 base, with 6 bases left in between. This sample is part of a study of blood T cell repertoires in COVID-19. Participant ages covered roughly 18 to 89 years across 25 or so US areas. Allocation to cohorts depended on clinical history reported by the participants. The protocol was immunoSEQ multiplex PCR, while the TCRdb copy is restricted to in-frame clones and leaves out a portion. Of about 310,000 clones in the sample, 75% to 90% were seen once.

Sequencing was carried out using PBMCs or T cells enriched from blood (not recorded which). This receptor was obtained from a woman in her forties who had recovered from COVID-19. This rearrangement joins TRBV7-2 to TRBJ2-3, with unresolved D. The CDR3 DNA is TGTGCCAGCAGCTTAGATACGGGCACAGATACGCAGTATTTT. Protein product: CASSLDTGTDTQYF. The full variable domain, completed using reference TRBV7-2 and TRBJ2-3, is GAGVSQSPSNKVTEKGKDVELRCDPISGHTALYWYRQSLGQGLEFLIYFQGNSAPDKSGLPSDRFSAERTGGSVSTLTIQRTQQEDSAVYLCASSLDTGTDTQYFGPGTRLTVL.